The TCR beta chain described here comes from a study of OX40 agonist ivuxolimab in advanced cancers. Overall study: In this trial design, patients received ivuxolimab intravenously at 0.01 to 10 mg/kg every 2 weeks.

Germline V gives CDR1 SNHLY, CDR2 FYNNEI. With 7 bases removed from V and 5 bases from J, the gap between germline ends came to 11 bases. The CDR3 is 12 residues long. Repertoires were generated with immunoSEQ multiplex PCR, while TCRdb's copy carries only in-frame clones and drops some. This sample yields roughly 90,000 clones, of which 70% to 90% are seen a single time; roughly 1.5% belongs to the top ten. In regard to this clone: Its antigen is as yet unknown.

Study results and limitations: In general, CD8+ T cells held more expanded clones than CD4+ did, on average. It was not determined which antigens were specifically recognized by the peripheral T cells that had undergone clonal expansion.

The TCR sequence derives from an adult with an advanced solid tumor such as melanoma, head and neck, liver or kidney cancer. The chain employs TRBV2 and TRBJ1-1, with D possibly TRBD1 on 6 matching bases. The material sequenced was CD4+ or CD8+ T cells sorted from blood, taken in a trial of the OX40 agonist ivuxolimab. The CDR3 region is CASTGDLTEAFF. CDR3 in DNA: TGTGCCAGCACAGGGGACTTGACTGAAGCTTTCTTT.